The clone carrying this TCR beta chain appeared a single time. The antigen is undetermined. TCR beta rearrangements were amplified from peripheral blood genomic DNA. A mixed TRB-A/B primer pool amplified rearranged TRB by multiplex touch-down PCR. TCRdb itself ran the multiplex PCR reads through MiXCR, one entry per CDR3 protein. The sample has under 6,500 distinct CDR3 sequences; about 34% are singletons. This sample stems from a study of T cell repertoires in aging, cancer and after chemotherapy. On the study more broadly: Paired samples before and after chemotherapy came from chronic lymphocytic leukemia patients on fludarabine- or bendamustine-based regimens. The full dataset contained several million TCR reads.

The study, taken as a whole, reports: Compared with age-matched healthy donors, untreated hematological or solid cancer patients showed higher blood TCR clonality. Across the chemotherapy interval, each cancer cohort showed higher median generation probability, suggesting thymic rebound.

Germline V gene lookup returns CDR1 MGHRA and CDR2 YSYEKL. The CDR3 has 15 amino acids. V lost 0 bases, J lost 0 bases, and 8 bases lay in between. The receptor's source is a human donor with a blood cancer. This chain connects TRBV4-1 to TRBJ2-5; D is possibly TRBD2 (5 bases). The sample consisted of blood. CDR3 bases: TGCGCCAGCAGCCAAGATCAGCGGTACCAAGAGACCCAGTACTTC. Translating it yields CASSQDQRYQETQYF.